This entry lists 20 T cell receptor beta chains sequenced from one sample in a study of a mutant IDH1 vaccine in newly diagnosed glioma. Time point in this sample: week 23, last vaccination. The content of each vaccine dose was 300 ug of mutant IDH1 20-mer peptide, and topical imiquimod accompanied it. These TCRs are of unknown antigen specificity. Profiled with immunoSEQ multiplex PCR; TCRdb holds only in-frame clones, not every one. The sample includes about 20,000 clones, roughly four fifths of them seen just once. Sample: PBMCs, taken from a glioma patient whose treatment included an IDH1 peptide vaccine. Receptors originate from a man younger than 40 with glioma.

This chain connects TRBV25-1 to TRBJ2-6; D is possibly TRBD2 (5 bases). The CDR3 loop spans 18 amino acids. V lost 3 bases and J 2 bases, leaving 17 bases between the germline ends. CDR1 and CDR2 from the germline V gene are MGHDK and SYGVNS. For the CDR3, the DNA is TGTGCCAGCAGTGATTTACCCAGTCGGGGTGCTGGGGCCAACGTCCTGACTTTC. Translation gives CASSDLPSRGAGANVLTF.

The chain has TRBV27 and TRBJ2-4; no firm D call. Germline CDR1 is MNHEY and CDR2 is SMNVEV (reference sequence). V lost 0 bases and J 0 bases, leaving 15 bases between the germline ends. The CDR3 loop spans 18 amino acids. The CDR3 nucleotides are TGTGCCAGCAGTTTATCGATCCGGCTACCACTAGCCAAAAACATTCAGTACTTC. Translated, it gives CASSLSIRLPLAKNIQYF.

The V call is TRBV10-3, the J call TRBJ1-5; D is possibly TRBD1 (5 bases). Per the germline V gene, CDR1 is ENHRY and CDR2 is SYGVKD. The CDR3 has 14 residues. The ends were cut back, 0 bases at V and 5 bases at J, with 8 bases in the middle. This chain's CDR3 is CAISESGTYQPQHF. CDR3 DNA sequence: TGTGCCATCAGTGAGTCTGGGACCTATCAGCCCCAGCATTTT.

The rearrangement uses TRBV25-1 and TRBJ1-2, with a weak D call TRBD1 (5 bases). This CDR3 spans 11 amino acids. The ends were cut back, 2 bases at V and 8 bases at J, with 6 bases in the middle. Germline CDR1 reads MGHDK; CDR2 reads SYGVNS. CDR3 in amino acids: CASSEGGGYTF. The CDR3 DNA reads as TGTGCCAGCAGTGAAGGGGGAGGCTACACCTTC.

V gene TRBV5-6 combines with J gene TRBJ1-1, with D perhaps TRBD1 (5 bases). Germline CDR1 reads SGHDT; CDR2 reads YYEEEE. V lost 9 bases and J 1 base, leaving 10 bases between the germline ends. This CDR3 spans 12 amino acids. The CDR3 bases are TGTGCCACCCGGGGGTGGAACACTGAAGCTTTCTTT. Amino acid sequence: CATRGWNTEAFF.

This chain connects TRBV6-1 to TRBJ1-5; possible D gene TRBD1, 5 bases. Looked up from germline, CDR1 is MNHNS and CDR2 is SASEGT. Trimming left V 4 bases short and J 3 bases short, with 16 bases between. The CDR3 has 16 amino acids. The CDR3 is CASSGVGARVNQPQHF. CDR3 DNA: TGTGCCAGCAGTGGGGTTGGGGCTAGGGTCAATCAGCCCCAGCATTTT.

This clone was seen more than once but under ten times. DNA of the CDR3: TGCGCCAGCAGCCCCGGGACAGTATCCTACAATGAGCAGTTCTTC. Translation: CASSPGTVSYNEQFF. The chain couples TRBV5-1 to TRBJ2-1; the match to TRBD1 covers 7 bases. CDR3 length: 15 residues. Germline V gene sequence: CDR1 SGHRS, CDR2 YFSETQ. V shed 4 bases and J 1 base; nucleotides not matched to a gene: 5. Full variable domain (rest looked up from reference TRBV5-1 and TRBJ2-1): KAGVTQTPRYLIKTRGQQVTLSCSPISGHRSVSWYQQTPGQGLQFLFEYFSETQRNKGNFPGRFSGRQFSNSRSEMNVSTLELGDSALYLCASSPGTVSYNEQFFGPGTRLTVL.

This chain links TRBV5-1 with TRBJ2-7, with D unclear. This CDR3 has 15 amino acids. The V end was cut by 3 bases, the J end by 5 bases, with 18 bases between. In germline, CDR1 is SGHRS, CDR2 YFSETQ. As DNA, the CDR3 is TGCGCCAGCAGCTCCCTGGACGATCATCCGGACGAGCAGTACTTC. It specifies CASSSLDDHPDEQYF.

This clone has a handful of counts. This sequence joins TRBV2 and TRBJ1-5, with 9 nucleotides matching TRBD1. The CDR3 runs 13 residues. The junction had 2 bases not matched to a gene; V was cut back by 6 bases and J by 5 bases. Germline CDR1 is SNHLY and CDR2 is FYNNEI. CDR3 in DNA: TGTGCCAGCAGGAGGACAGGGGATCAGCCCCAGCATTTT. Translated: CASRRTGDQPQHF.

This clone has a handful of counts. The CDR3 reads CSVDRQGSPYTF. CDR3 DNA sequence: TGCAGCGTTGATAGACAGGGAAGTCCCTACACCTTC. The chain employs TRBV29-1 and TRBJ1-2; 7 bases agree with TRBD1. The CDR3 has 12 amino acids. Trimming removed 3 bases from V and 10 bases from J; junction bases left unmatched: 8. Germline CDR1 SQVTM, CDR2 ANQGSEA. Full variable domain (missing parts from reference TRBV29-1 and TRBJ1-2): SAVISQKPSRDICQRGTSLTIQCQVDSQVTMMFWYRQQPGQSLTLIATANQGSEATYESGFVIDKFPISRPNLTFSTLTVSNMSPEDSSIYLCSVDRQGSPYTFGSGTRLTVV.

The table lists this clone with a few counts. The V gene is TRBV10-3, the J gene TRBJ2-3; TRBD1 matches 11 bases. With 2 bases clipped from V and 3 bases from J, the junction kept 4 bases outside the gene matches. The CDR3 extends over 16 amino acids. Germline values: CDR1 ENHRY, CDR2 SYGVKD. The CDR3: CAISEPGQGETDTQYF. CDR3 coding DNA: TGTGCCATCAGTGAGCCGGGACAGGGGGAGACAGATACGCAGTATTTT.

The chain carries TRBV27 and TRBJ2-6, with D unresolved. Germline CDR1 reads MNHEY; CDR2 reads SMNVEV (reference sequence). This CDR3 contains 17 residues. V was shortened by 6 bases and J by 4 bases, with 19 bases between the two germline ends. As DNA, the CDR3 is TGTGCCAGCAGCCCCACCCCTGGGATCGGCGGGGCCAACGTCCTGACTTTC. This translates into CASSPTPGIGGANVLTF.

This clone has more than one count but fewer than ten. The V gene is TRBV12-5, the J gene TRBJ1-1; D not certain. The V and J ends lost 0 bases and 8 bases respectively, with 10 bases between them. CDR1 and CDR2 from the germline V gene are LGHNT and FRNRAP. This CDR3 has 13 amino acids. CDR3 in DNA: TGTGCTAGTGGTTTGGTTGAGGGAGGCGAAGCTTTCTTT. Translating it yields CASGLVEGGEAFF.

This rearrangement joins TRBV7-6 to TRBJ2-1; 7 bases fit TRBD2. Looked up from germline, CDR1 is SGHVS and CDR2 is FNYEAQ. The J segment lost 5 bases and the V segment lost 5 bases, leaving 3 bases of the junction unmatched. The CDR3 consists of 13 residues. The CDR3 protein is CASSRRGNNEQFF. CDR3 DNA sequence: TGTGCCAGCAGCCGGCGGGGGAACAATGAGCAGTTCTTC.

By share, this clone counts as medium-sized (0.01 to 0.1%). This chain connects TRBV5-6 to TRBJ2-7, with 12 bases identical to TRBD1. The CDR3 consists of 15 residues. From germline, CDR1 is SGHDT and CDR2 YYEEEE. Trimming took 1 base from V and 7 from J; bases not matched to a gene: 6. The CDR3 DNA is TGTGCCAGCAGCTTGTGGGGGACAGGGGGCCGTGAGCAGTACTTC. Translation gives CASSLWGTGGREQYF.

CDR3 sequence (DNA): TGTGCCAGCAGCGTAGCAGGGACGAACACTGAAGCTTTCTTT. It is translated as CASSVAGTNTEAFF. This sequence joins TRBV9 and TRBJ1-1; tentatively, D is TRBD1 (5 bases). The V gene lost 0 bases and the J gene lost 1 base, with 7 bases spanning the gap. Germline lookup yields CDR1 SGDLS and CDR2 YYNGEE. The CDR3 runs 14 residues.

V gene TRBV10-1 combines with J gene TRBJ2-7; perhaps TRBD2 as D (6 bases). Per germline, CDR1 WNHNN and CDR2 SYGVQD (reference sequence). Deletions cut 3 bases from V and 1 base from J, with 10 bases between. The CDR3 totals 14 residues. CDR3 region: CASSDDAGSYEQYF. The CDR3 DNA sequence: TGCGCCAGCAGTGACGATGCGGGGTCCTACGAGCAGTACTTC.

V and J are TRBV29-1 and TRBJ1-2, with 7 nucleotides matching TRBD1. The CDR3 consists of 13 residues. Germline V gene lookup returns CDR1 SQVTM and CDR2 ANQGSEA. V was clipped by 7 bases and J by 11 bases; unmatched bases: 16. CDR3 amino acids: CSAGEPGQPTYTF. The CDR3 DNA is TGCAGCGCTGGAGAACCGGGACAGCCGACATACACCTTC.

This clone was found once. The chain recombines TRBV2 with TRBJ1-3; TRBD1 aligns across 9 bases. Germline V gene sequence: CDR1 SNHLY, CDR2 FYNNEI. The CDR3 runs 14 residues. With 6 bases clipped from V and 2 bases from J, the junction kept 2 bases outside the gene matches. The CDR3 sequence: CASSGTGPGNTIYF. CDR3 coding DNA: TGTGCCAGCAGCGGGACAGGGCCTGGAAACACCATATATTTT. Together with reference TRBV2 and TRBJ1-3, the CDR3 gives the full variable domain: EPEVTQTPSHQVTQMGQEVILRCVPISNHLYFYWYRQILGQKVEFLVSFYNNEISEKSEIFDDQFSVERPDGSNFTLKIRSTKLEDSAMYFCASSGTGPGNTIYFGEGSWLTVV.

This rearrangement joins TRBV2 to TRBJ1-1, with D unresolved. CDR3 length equals 17 residues. The germline CDR1 and CDR2 sequences are SNHLY and FYNNEI. Trimming shortened V by 4 bases and J by 6 bases, and 24 bases separated the two germline ends. CDR3 nucleotide sequence: TGTGCCAGCAGTGCTTCGACTCGAGGAATGAGGATCCCTGAAGCTTTCTTT. Protein product: CASSASTRGMRIPEAFF. The whole variable domain, remainder taken from reference TRBV2 and TRBJ1-1, is EPEVTQTPSHQVTQMGQEVILRCVPISNHLYFYWYRQILGQKVEFLVSFYNNEISEKSEIFDDQFSVERPDGSNFTLKIRSTKLEDSAMYFCASSASTRGMRIPEAFFGQGTRLTVV.